This TCR beta chain was recovered during a study of breast tumors, draining lymph nodes, adjacent tissues. This clonotype was seen repeatedly, ten times or more. Antigen unknown. Study outcomes and limitations: The data were judged consistent with most tumor T cells coming from lymph node and expanding in tumor. Compared with lymph nodes, tumors were less diverse; compared with nontumor tissue, more. Tumor and nontumor repertoires were significantly more similar in luminal-like than in basal-like breast cancer. That most tumor T cells come from lymph nodes remained unproven.

From the multiplex PCR reads, TCRdb called clonotypes with MiXCR, one entry per CDR3 protein. The sample includes 290,000 or so distinct CDR3 sequences, around 31% seen only once; the top ten take roughly 1.2%. The CDR3 is 15 residues long. Germline V gives CDR1 LNHNV, CDR2 YYDKDF (reference sequence). Trimming cost V 1 base and J 4 bases; bases outside gene matches: 1. Axillary draining lymph nodes of breast cancer patients supplied the node samples. The clonotype originates from a female donor with breast cancer. Some clones in this sample may be carry-over from other donors' samples. The specimen was axillary lymph node tissue. The chain employs TRBV15 and TRBJ2-5, with TRBD2 identical over 12 bases. CDR3 in DNA: TGTGCCACCAGCAGAGGACTAGCGGGAGCAGAGACCCAGTACTTC. Translation: CATSRGLAGAETQYF.